This T cell receptor (beta chain) was sequenced for a study of human T cells and chemical hapten exposure. Regarding the study as a whole: TCRs above 1 in 1000 frequency did not change with DPC sensitization. Donors in the study had alopecia, meaning their immune response may differ from healthy people's.

Each CDR3 protein gets one entry after TCRdb re-called the RACE reads with MiXCR. The sample lists a few hundred thousand distinct CDR3 sequences, 7.5% to 9% occurring once. This clonotype was seen only a few times. Its cognate antigen is unknown. Time point given: pre-sensitization, week 0. Treatment here: therapeutic diphenylcyclopropenone sensitization with weekly scalp DPC. The study drew its donors from alopecia patients who were 18 to 70 years old and suitable for DPC. The CDR3 totals 15 residues. CDR1 and CDR2 from the germline V gene are SGHRS and YFSETQ. Unmatched junction bases numbered 5, after V lost 2 bases and J lost 7 bases.

This receptor was taken from a woman in her thirties or forties with alopecia areata. Some clones in this sample may be carry-over from other donors' samples. This chain joins TRBV5-1 and TRBJ2-4, with 11 bases identical to TRBD2. Sequenced here: whole blood, sampled in connection with sensitization to the hapten diphenylcyclopropenone (DPC). The CDR3 spells CASSLTLAGANIQYF. The CDR3 DNA is TGCGCCAGCAGCTTAACACTAGCGGGGGCCAACATTCAGTACTTC.